Below are 4 T cell receptor beta chains sequenced from a single sample in a study of spatial heterogeneity in lung cancer. Study findings and constraints: Within tumors, counts of expanded alpha and beta TCRs tracked tumor mutation counts.

No antigen has been assigned to these receptors. Time point specified: sample taken at primary tumor resection. TCRdb recomputed calls from the 5' RACE reads with MiXCR, one row per CDR3 protein. The sample includes roughly 3,500 distinct CDR3 sequences, around 3.3% of them seen just once. The specimen comprised lung tumor tissue, sampled at surgery. These receptors all come from a male donor with early-stage non-small cell lung cancer.

This clonotype is medium-sized. The CDR3 loop reads CASSLSPTGSQPQHF. As DNA, the CDR3 is TGTGCCAGCAGCTTATCCCCCACGGGGTCTCAGCCCCAGCATTTT. The chain employs TRBV7-2 and TRBJ1-5; D ambiguous. Germline values: CDR1 SGHTA, CDR2 FQGNSA. The CDR3 sequence is 15 residues long. V shed 2 bases and J shed 6 bases, with 14 bases lying between them.

In its sample, this clonotype is medium-sized. This sequence joins TRBV29-1 and TRBJ2-3, with TRBD2 matching 14 bases. Germline assignment: CDR1 SQVTM and CDR2 ANQGSEA. V lost 6 bases to trimming and J lost 3 bases; unmatched junction nucleotides: 8. CDR3 length equals 16 residues. CDR3 sequence (DNA): TGCAGCGTGACCGGGACTAGCGGGGGAGGGACAGATACGCAGTATTTT. Protein product: CSVTGTSGGGTDTQYF.

Sample share makes this clonotype medium-sized. The chain recombines TRBV12-3 or TRBV12-4 with TRBJ2-1, with D unresolved. The CDR3 is 11 residues long. V lost 3 bases and J 6 bases, leaving 3 bases between the germline ends. The CDR3: CASSLSNEQFF. The CDR3 DNA sequence: TGTGCCAGCAGTTTGAGCAATGAGCAGTTCTTC.

Judged by abundance, this clonotype is medium-sized (0.01 to 0.1%). The chain carries TRBV6-2 or TRBV6-3 and TRBJ2-7; D not resolved. This CDR3 comprises 13 residues. The V end lost 2 bases, the J end lost 3 bases, and 8 bases lay between the germline ends. In germline, CDR1 is MNHEY, CDR2 SVGEGT. CDR3 nucleotides: TGTGCCAGCAGTTACACAGAAAGCTACGAGCAGTACTTC. This encodes CASSYTESYEQYF.